This TCR beta chain was profiled in a study of response to subunit inactivated influenza vaccine (dated by TCRdb to 2016 to 2019). Regarding the research as a whole: To follow how T cells responded to a trivalent subunit inactivated influenza vaccine, the researchers relied on deep quantitative profiling of the T cell receptor repertoire. Findings and caveats that apply to the study as a whole: The authors proposed that each seasonal influenza vaccination may bring in only a limited number of new T cells.

The library was generated by RT-PCR. Instrument on record: Illumina HiSeq 2500. The raw public reads went through TCRdb reprocessing: fastp at Q25, MiXCR clone calling, in-frame beta chains kept. Each entry is one CDR3 protein sequence, shown with its most common DNA and genes. The sample contains more than 450,000 distinct CDR3 sequences, approximately 7.7% of them found a single time. The top ten clonotypes cover approximately 13% of the sample. Ten or more counts support this clonotype. No cognate antigen has been identified for it. One base away there is no much larger clone; base qualities are not given. Deletion took 3 bases off V and 0 bases off J, with a span of 8 bases between the germline ends. Inclusive of the bounding cysteine and phenylalanine, the CDR3 is 13 residues long. Only CDR3 DNA is held: 39 bases, read in frame from base 1. CDR1 and CDR2 (DFQATT, SNEGSKA) derive from the germline V gene (reference sequence).

Recombination joined TRBV20-1 with TRBJ1-2, with no confidently assigned D gene. This TCR was sampled from a man in his fifties or sixties who received an inactivated influenza vaccine. Donor details come from another sample of the same person, matched by shared clones. The material sequenced was PBMCs from blood, taken less than 30 months after vaccination. The nucleotide sequence is given as TGCAGTGCTAGGATCCCTACTAACTATGGCTACACCTTC. The resulting protein is CSARIPTNYGYTF.